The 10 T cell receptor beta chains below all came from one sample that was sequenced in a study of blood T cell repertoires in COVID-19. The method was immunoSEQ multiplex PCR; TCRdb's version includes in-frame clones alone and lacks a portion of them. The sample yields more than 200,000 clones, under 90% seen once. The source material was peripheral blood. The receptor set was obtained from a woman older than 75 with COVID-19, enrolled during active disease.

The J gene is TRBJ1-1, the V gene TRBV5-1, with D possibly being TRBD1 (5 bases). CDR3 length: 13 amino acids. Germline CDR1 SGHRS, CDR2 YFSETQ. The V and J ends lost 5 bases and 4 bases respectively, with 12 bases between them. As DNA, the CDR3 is TGCGCCAGCAGACCCCTCGGGGGCACTGAAGCTTTCTTT. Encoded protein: CASRPLGGTEAFF.

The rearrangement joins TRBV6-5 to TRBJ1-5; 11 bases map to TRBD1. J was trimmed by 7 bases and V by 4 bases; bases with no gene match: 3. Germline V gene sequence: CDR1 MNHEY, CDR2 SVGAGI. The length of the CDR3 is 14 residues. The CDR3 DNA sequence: TGTGCCAGCAGTTGGACAGGGGGCAGCCAGCCCCAGCATTTT. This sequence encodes CASSWTGGSQPQHF.

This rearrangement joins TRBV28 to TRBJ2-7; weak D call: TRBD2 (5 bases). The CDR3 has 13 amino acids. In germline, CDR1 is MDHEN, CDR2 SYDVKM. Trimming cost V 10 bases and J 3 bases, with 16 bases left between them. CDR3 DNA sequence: TGTGCCACCCAGAGGAGCGCGGGCTACGAGCAGTACGTC. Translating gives CATQRSAGYEQYV.

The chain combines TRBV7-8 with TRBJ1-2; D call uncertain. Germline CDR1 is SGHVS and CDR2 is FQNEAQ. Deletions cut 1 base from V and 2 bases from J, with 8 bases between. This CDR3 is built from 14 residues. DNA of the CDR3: TGTGCCAGCAGCTTAGGAGAACAGAACTATGGCTACACCTTC. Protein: CASSLGEQNYGYTF.

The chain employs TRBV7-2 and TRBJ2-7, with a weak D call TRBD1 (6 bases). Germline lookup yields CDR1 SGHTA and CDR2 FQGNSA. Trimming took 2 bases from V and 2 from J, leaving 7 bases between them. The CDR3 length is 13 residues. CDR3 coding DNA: TGTGCCAGCAGCTTACGGACAGCCTACGAGCAGTACTTC. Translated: CASSLRTAYEQYF. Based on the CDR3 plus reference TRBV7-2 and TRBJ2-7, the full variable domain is GAGVSQSPSNKVTEKGKDVELRCDPISGHTALYWYRQSLGQGLEFLIYFQGNSAPDKSGLPSDRFSAERTGGSVSTLTIQRTQQEDSAVYLCASSLRTAYEQYFGPGTRLTVT.

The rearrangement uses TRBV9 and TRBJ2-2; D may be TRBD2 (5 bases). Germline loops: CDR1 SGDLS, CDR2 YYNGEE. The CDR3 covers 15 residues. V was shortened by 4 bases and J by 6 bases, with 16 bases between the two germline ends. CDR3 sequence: CASSSQARAAGELFF. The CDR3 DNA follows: TGTGCCAGCAGCTCCCAGGCGAGGGCGGCCGGGGAGCTGTTTTTT.

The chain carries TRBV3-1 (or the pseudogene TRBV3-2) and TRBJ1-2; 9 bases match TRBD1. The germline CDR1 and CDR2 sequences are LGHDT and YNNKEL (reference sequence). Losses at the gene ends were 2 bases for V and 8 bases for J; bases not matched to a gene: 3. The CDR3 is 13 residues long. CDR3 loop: CASSQPGQGGYTF. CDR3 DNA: TGTGCCAGCAGCCAACCGGGACAGGGCGGCTACACCTTC.

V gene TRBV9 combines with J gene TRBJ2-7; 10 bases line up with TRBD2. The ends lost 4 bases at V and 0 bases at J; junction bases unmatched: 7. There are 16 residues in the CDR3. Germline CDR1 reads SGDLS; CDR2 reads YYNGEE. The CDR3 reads CASSPGTSDNSYEQYF. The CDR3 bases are TGTGCCAGCAGCCCCGGGACTAGCGACAACTCCTACGAGCAGTACTTC.

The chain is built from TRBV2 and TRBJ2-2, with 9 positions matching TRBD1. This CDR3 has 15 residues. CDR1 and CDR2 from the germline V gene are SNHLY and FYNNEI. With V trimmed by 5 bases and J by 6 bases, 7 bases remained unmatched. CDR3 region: CASSYTGTGPGELFF. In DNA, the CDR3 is TGTGCCAGCAGTTATACCGGGACAGGGCCCGGGGAGCTGTTTTTT.

CDR3 loop: CASSDSPSTDTQYF. CDR3 sequence (DNA): TGCGCCAGCAGTGACTCCCCTAGCACAGATACGCAGTATTTT. The chain is built from TRBV10-2 and TRBJ2-3; D ambiguous. With 3 bases removed from V and 0 bases from J, the gap between germline ends came to 7 bases. Looked up from germline, CDR1 is WSHSY and CDR2 is SAAADI. The CDR3 covers 14 residues.